This entry lists 3 T cell receptor beta chains sequenced from one sample in a study of blood T cells in healthy people across ages. A second PCR of roughly 6 to 12 cycles used a sample-barcoded 5' primer and a J-beta primer mix. TCRdb called the 5' RACE reads again in MiXCR, with one record for every CDR3 protein. The sample holds about 650,000 distinct CDR3 sequences, approximately 30% seen once. The specimen sequenced was blood. The receptors come from a woman of 80 years or more in good health.

This clonotype was seen many times. The rearrangement joins TRBV7-6 to TRBJ2-3; D remains ambiguous. Germline-derived CDR1 and CDR2 are SGHVS and FNYEAQ. V lost 1 base to trimming and J lost 3 bases, with 5 bases between them. This CDR3 is built from 13 residues. The CDR3 loop reads CASSLGETDTQYF. In DNA form, the CDR3 reads TGTGCCAGCAGCTTAGGAGAGACAGATACGCAGTATTTT. The full variable domain, its missing parts supplied by reference TRBV7-6 and TRBJ2-3, is GAGVSQSPRYKVTKRGQDVALRCDPISGHVSLYWYRQALGQGPEFLTYFNYEAQQDKSGLPNDRFSAERPEGSISTLTIQRTEQRDSAMYRCASSLGETDTQYFGPGTRLTVL.

This clonotype was recorded at least ten times. The rearrangement joins TRBV20-1 to TRBJ2-3; D ambiguous. CDR3 length: 13 residues. V lost 0 bases and J 5 bases, leaving 9 bases between the germline ends. Germline V gene data show CDR1 as DFQATT and CDR2 as SNEGSKA (reference sequence). The CDR3 region is CSAREGYGDTQYF. The CDR3 nucleotides are TGCAGTGCTAGAGAGGGGTATGGAGATACGCAGTATTTT.

This clonotype was seen at least ten times. The chain uses TRBV12-3 or TRBV12-4 and TRBJ1-1, with D tentatively TRBD1 (5 bases). The CDR3 totals 15 residues. V was trimmed by 2 bases and J by 1 base, leaving 11 bases between them. This CDR3 reads CASSLLSQGNTEAFF. For the CDR3, the DNA is TGTGCCAGCAGTTTATTGTCCCAGGGGAACACTGAAGCTTTCTTT.